The TCR beta chain described here comes from a study of CD8+ T cells in alopecia areata. Overall study context: Treatment comprised oral tofacitinib, 5 to 10 mg twice daily, in treated patients. Study-level findings and limits: Although TCR sharing was seen in mice, sharing across patients was less clear, possibly for HLA-related reasons.

A few counts support this clone. Its antigen is currently unknown. The CDR3 loop spans 15 amino acids. The germline V gene encodes CDR1 SQVTM and CDR2 ANQGSEA. V was pared by 2 bases and J by 10 bases, with 10 bases of the junction left unmatched. The study team obtained lesional scalp punch biopsies and peripheral blood from alopecia areata patients. RNA extraction and reverse transcription yielded cDNA as sequencing template. Repertoires were generated with immunoSEQ multiplex PCR, while TCRdb's copy carries only in-frame clones and drops some. Of over 150,000 clones detected, about 63% appear once; the ten largest clones hold under 2%.

Sequenced material: CD4+ T cells sorted from blood, taken at week 0. The clonotype comes from a human donor with alopecia areata. The chain carries TRBV29-1 and TRBJ2-3, with 12 bases identical to TRBD2. As DNA, the CDR3 is TGCAGCGTTGAACCACTAGCGGGGGGCCGCGGCGCGCAGTATTTT. Translated, it gives CSVEPLAGGRGAQYF.